A selection of T cell receptor beta chains follows, all from one sample in a study of T cells expressing NK-cell markers. From the 5' RACE reads, TCRdb lists one entry per CDR3 protein and no DNA. This table lists some 500,000 distinct CDR3 sequences. The specimen sequenced was blood T cells: a sorted CD56 or NKG2C T cell subset, CD4+ or CD8+ T cells, or bulk PBMC T cells (not recorded which). These receptors were collected from a woman aged 50 to 60 in good health. Both conserved end residues are part of each CDR3.

J	V	CDR3
TRBJ2-5	TRBV15	CATRIGAEETQYF
TRBJ1-1	TRBV7-8	CASSYPRDTEAFF
TRBJ2-1	TRBV20-1	CSAGEGLSYNEQFF
TRBJ1-1	TRBV11-2	CASSVQTGATEAFF
TRBJ2-7	TRBV6-6	CASSPQDEQYF
TRBJ1-1	TRBV14	CASSQVMGPNTEAFF
TRBJ2-7	TRBV27	CASSFSRRLAGTGPIYYEQYF
TRBJ1-2	TRBV13	CASSPTPNPGFGYTF
TRBJ1-1	TRBV29-1	CSVVVGARTEAFF
TRBJ2-1	TRBV12-3/TRBV12-4	CASSSRPTSGRSHEQFF
TRBJ2-4	TRBV27	CASRPDLSPNIQYF
TRBJ1-1	TRBV4-1	CASSRMDQSQAFF
TRBJ2-5	TRBV5-1	CASSTGLAGLQETQYF
TRBJ2-5	TRBV5-6	CASSLRTSGKNLETQYF
TRBJ2-1	TRBV3-1	CASSQDPADRYNEQFF